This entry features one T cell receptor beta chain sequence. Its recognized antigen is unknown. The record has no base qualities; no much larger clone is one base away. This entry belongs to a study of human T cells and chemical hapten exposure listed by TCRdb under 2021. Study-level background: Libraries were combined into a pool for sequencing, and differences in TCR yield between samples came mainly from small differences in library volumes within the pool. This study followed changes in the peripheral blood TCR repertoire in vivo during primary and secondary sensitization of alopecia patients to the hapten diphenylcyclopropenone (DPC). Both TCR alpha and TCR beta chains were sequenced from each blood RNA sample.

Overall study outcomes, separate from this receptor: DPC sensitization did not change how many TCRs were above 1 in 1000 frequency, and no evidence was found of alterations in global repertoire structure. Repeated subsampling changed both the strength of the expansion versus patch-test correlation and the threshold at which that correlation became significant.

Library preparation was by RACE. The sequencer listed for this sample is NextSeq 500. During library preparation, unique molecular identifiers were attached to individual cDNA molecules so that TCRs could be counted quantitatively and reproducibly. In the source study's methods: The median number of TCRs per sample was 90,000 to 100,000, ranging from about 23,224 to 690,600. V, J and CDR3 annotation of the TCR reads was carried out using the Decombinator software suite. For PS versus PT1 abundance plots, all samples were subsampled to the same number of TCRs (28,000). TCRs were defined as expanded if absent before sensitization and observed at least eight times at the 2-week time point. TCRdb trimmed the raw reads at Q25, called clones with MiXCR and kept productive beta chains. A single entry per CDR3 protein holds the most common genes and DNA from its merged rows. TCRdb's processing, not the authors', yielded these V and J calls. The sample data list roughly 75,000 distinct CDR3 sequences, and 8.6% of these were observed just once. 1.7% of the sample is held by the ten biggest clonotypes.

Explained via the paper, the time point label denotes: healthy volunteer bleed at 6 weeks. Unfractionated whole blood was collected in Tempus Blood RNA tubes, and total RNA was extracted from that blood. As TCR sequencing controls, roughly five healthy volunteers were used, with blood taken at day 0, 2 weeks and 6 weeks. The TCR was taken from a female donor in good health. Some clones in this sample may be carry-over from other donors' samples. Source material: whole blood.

The nucleotide sequence is TGTGCCAGCAGTTTTGAGGGGGCGAGCGAGCAGTACTTC. The translation is CASSFEGASEQYF. The V gene is TRBV12-3 or TRBV12-4 and the J gene is TRBJ2-7, and TRBD1 matches 7 of the central bases. The CDR3 covers 13 residues, taking in both the cysteine and the phenylalanine. Only the CDR3 DNA stays, 39 bases, in frame from base 1. Germline trimming: 3 bases from V, 6 bases from J; junction bases outside gene matches: 5.